Presented here are 13 T cell receptor beta chains from one specimen sequenced in a study of technical replicates of blood from a handful of donors. Assay: immunoSEQ multiplex PCR; the TCRdb copy retains only in-frame clones and omits some. The table includes roughly 80,000 clones, 89% detected once. The sequencing input was T cells isolated from PBMCs. These TCRs come from a human donor in good health.

The chain employs TRBV4-1 and TRBJ2-2; D gene unclear. Germline V gene sequence: CDR1 MGHRA, CDR2 YSYEKL. Between the trimmed V and J ends, which lost 0 bases and 10 bases, there was a span of 9 bases. The CDR3 is 13 amino acids. This chain's CDR3 is CASSQDAGVELFF. In DNA form, the CDR3 reads TGCGCCAGCAGCCAAGATGCCGGAGTGGAGCTGTTTTTT.

V usage is TRBV7-2 and J usage is TRBJ2-1, with 7 bases aligning to TRBD2. Germline V lookup: CDR1 SGHTA, CDR2 FQGNSA. Trimming at V came to 5 bases and at J to 6 bases, leaving 10 bases not matched to a gene. The CDR3 sequence is 15 residues long. The CDR3 reads CASSTRERGGNEQFF. As DNA, the CDR3 is TGTGCCAGCAGCACGCGGGAGCGGGGCGGCAATGAGCAGTTCTTC.

The chain recombines TRBV18 with TRBJ2-2; D perhaps matches TRBD2 (6 bases). The V and J ends lost 3 bases and 9 bases respectively, with 8 bases between them. The CDR3 totals 12 residues. Germline lookup yields CDR1 KGHSH and CDR2 LQKENI. The CDR3 DNA follows: TGTGCCAGCTCACCGCGGGGTAGGGAGCTGTTTTTT. Encoded protein: CASSPRGRELFF. The entire variable domain, with the rest obtained from reference TRBV18 and TRBJ2-2, is as follows: NAGVMQNPRHLVRRRGQEARLRCSPMKGHSHVYWYRQLPEEGLKFMVYLQKENIIDESGMPKERFSAEFPKEGPSILRIQQVVRGDSAAYFCASSPRGRELFFGEGSRLTVL.

The J gene is TRBJ2-7, the V gene TRBV7-9, with D possibly being TRBD1 (5 bases). Trimming stripped 5 bases from V and 4 bases from J, with 12 bases between. Looked up from germline, CDR1 is SEHNR and CDR2 is FQNEAQ (reference sequence). The CDR3 is 13 amino acids. In DNA form, the CDR3 reads TGTGCCAGCAGCCTTTCTACAGGATACGAGCAGTACTTC. Translated, it gives CASSLSTGYEQYF.

The chain employs TRBV28 and TRBJ1-4, with D possibly being TRBD1 (5 bases). CDR1 is MDHEN and CDR2 is SYDVKM in the germline V gene. V dropped 5 bases and J dropped 10 bases, with 20 bases sitting between them. This CDR3 comprises 15 residues. The CDR3, as DNA: TGTGCCAGCAGTAACCTCAGTGGGGCCAGTGGAAAACTGTTTTTT. Its translation is CASSNLSGASGKLFF.

The V and J genes are TRBV15 and TRBJ2-7, with 14 positions matching TRBD2. CDR3 length: 16 residues. The V gene end was trimmed by 7 bases and the J gene end by 2 bases; junction bases not matched to a gene: 7. Germline V gene data show CDR1 as LNHNV and CDR2 as YYDKDF (reference sequence). The CDR3 DNA is TGTGCCACCACCACGGGACTAGCGGGAGTTACCTACGAGCAGTACTTC. Translation: CATTTGLAGVTYEQYF.

The rearrangement joins TRBV2 to TRBJ1-2; 10 positions match TRBD1. Germline CDR1 reads SNHLY; CDR2 reads FYNNEI. The CDR3 has 15 amino acids. V was pared by 4 bases and J by 7 bases, with 9 bases of the junction left unmatched. DNA of the CDR3: TGTGCCAGCAGTGTTATTGGGACAGGGGTACTTGGCTACACCTTC. Protein product: CASSVIGTGVLGYTF.

This clone was detected only once. In DNA, the CDR3 is TGTGCCAGTAAGCGTAGAACGGATTCAGAAGCTTTCTTT. Amino acid sequence: CASKRRTDSEAFF. The chain is built from TRBV6-5 and TRBJ1-1; D is unresolved. V lost 9 bases and J 8 bases, leaving 19 bases between the germline ends. The germline V gene encodes CDR1 MNHEY and CDR2 SVGAGI. The CDR3 is 13 residues long.

The CDR3 loop is CASSWGISGAGGGNEQFF. CDR3 DNA sequence: TGCGCCAGCAGCTGGGGGATTTCGGGAGCGGGAGGCGGCAATGAGCAGTTCTTC. This rearrangement joins TRBV5-1 to TRBJ2-1; 9 positions match TRBD2. Germline V gene data show CDR1 as SGHRS and CDR2 as YFSETQ. J gave up 6 bases and V 3 bases, and 16 bases lay outside the gene matches. The CDR3 is 18 residues long.

The chain employs TRBV7-8 and TRBJ2-7, with D unresolved. This CDR3 is built from 13 residues. Germline CDR1 SGHVS, CDR2 FQNEAQ. V was shortened by 0 bases and J by 4 bases, with 7 bases between the two germline ends. DNA for the CDR3: TGTGCCAGCAGCTTAGCCCCCTATTACGAGCAGTACTTC. Amino acids: CASSLAPYYEQYF.

This chain connects TRBV7-7 to TRBJ2-1; D gene unclear. This CDR3 contains 13 residues. The V end lost 5 bases, the J end lost 7 bases, and 12 bases lay between the germline ends. Germline V gene sequence: CDR1 SSHAT, CDR2 FNYEAQ (reference sequence). The CDR3, as DNA: TGTGCCAGCAGCGGTGGAGAAGAAAATGAGCAGTTCTTC. Translation: CASSGGEENEQFF.

V gene TRBV6-1 combines with J gene TRBJ2-7; maybe TRBD1 (5 bases). The V gene lost 6 bases and the J gene lost 4 bases, with 13 bases spanning the gap. Germline assignment: CDR1 MNHNS and CDR2 SASEGT. This CDR3 comprises 13 residues. The CDR3 is CASRSGQEYEQYF. The CDR3 DNA reads TGTGCCAGCAGATCAGGGCAAGAGTACGAGCAGTACTTC.

The rearrangement joins TRBV7-2 to TRBJ2-6; weak D call: TRBD2 (6 bases). CDR3 length: 15 residues. Trimming removed 4 bases from V and 2 bases from J, with 9 bases in between. Germline-derived CDR1 and CDR2 are SGHTA and FQGNSA. CDR3 nucleotide sequence: TGTGCCAGCAGCTCGACTAGGACTGGGGCCAACGTCCTGACTTTC. Translation gives CASSSTRTGANVLTF.